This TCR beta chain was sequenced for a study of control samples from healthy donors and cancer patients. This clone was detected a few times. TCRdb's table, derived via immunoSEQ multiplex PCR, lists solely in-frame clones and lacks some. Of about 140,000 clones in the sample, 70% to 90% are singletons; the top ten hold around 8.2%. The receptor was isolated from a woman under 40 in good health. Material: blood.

The chain's CDR3 is CASSAGNDYYNSPLHF. As DNA, the CDR3 is TGTGCCAGTAGCGCTGGGAATGACTACTATAATTCACCCCTCCACTTT. The genes are TRBV19 and TRBJ1-6; no firm D call. In germline, CDR1 is LNHDA, CDR2 SQIVND (reference sequence). This CDR3 contains 16 residues. Trimming shortened V by 6 bases and J by 3 bases, and 15 bases separated the two germline ends.